The rows below give T cell receptor beta chains drawn from one sample of a study of blood T cell repertoires in COVID-19. Assay used: immunoSEQ multiplex PCR; TCRdb lists only in-frame clones, some missing. The repertoire holds a few hundred thousand clones, with 70% to 85% as singletons. Sequenced material: peripheral blood. These receptors all stem from a woman aged 35 to 49 who had recovered from COVID-19. Both conserved end residues are part of each CDR3. Fields, in order: D gene, V gene, clone size, J gene, CDR3 length, CDR3 DNA, CDR3 protein. D genes are given only for firm matches. Clone size, where shown, is once, few, many, or a class for clones that have expanded.

-	TRBV7-3	-	TRBJ2-5	17	TGTGCCAGCAGCTTAAACCCGCCACAGGGGGGGCAAGAGACCCAGTACTTC	CASSLNPPQGGQETQYF
-	TRBV7-2	once	TRBJ2-7	15	TGTGCCAGCAGCCGCCGGCAGGATCGAGCCTACGAGCAGTACTTC	CASSRRQDRAYEQYF
-	TRBV6-1	-	TRBJ2-5	16	TGTGCCAGCAGTGATGGGTCAGGGTCTTACCAAGAGACCCAGTACTTC	CASSDGSGSYQETQYF
-	TRBV15	-	TRBJ2-2	11	TGTGCCACCAGCAGAGAAAACAAGCTGTTTTTT	CATSRENKLFF
TRBD2	TRBV5-1	once	TRBJ2-3	17	TGCGCCAGCAGCTTGAAGACTAGCGGGGGAAGCACAGATACGCAGTATTTT	CASSLKTSGGSTDTQYF
-	TRBV19	-	TRBJ1-1	12	TGTGCCAGTAGTACATCGAACACTGAAGCTTTCTTT	CASSTSNTEAFF
-	TRBV2	-	TRBJ1-2	14	TGTGCCAGCAGTGAAGAGTACGGGAACTATGGCTACACCTTC	CASSEEYGNYGYTF
TRBD1	TRBV30	-	TRBJ2-5	13	TGTGCCTGGAGTGGACAGGGGGGAGAGACCCAGTACTTC	CAWSGQGGETQYF
-	TRBV2	-	TRBJ1-6	15	TGTGCCAGCAGTCGAGACATCTCCTATAATTCACCCCTCCACTTT	CASSRDISYNSPLHF
TRBD1	TRBV5-4	many	TRBJ1-5	15	TGTGCCAGCAGCTGGGCGGGACAGCCGGCGCAGCCCCAGCATTTT	CASSWAGQPAQPQHF
TRBD1	TRBV18	-	TRBJ1-3	15	TGTGCCAGCTCGTCCGGGACAGGGACTGGAAACACCATATATTTT	CASSSGTGTGNTIYF
-	TRBV2	few	TRBJ2-5	12	TGTGCCAGCAGCAAATCCCAAGAGACCCAGTACTTC	CASSKSQETQYF
TRBD1	TRBV2	-	TRBJ1-2	14	TGTGCCAGCAGCCGAACCCGGGACAGCTATGGCTACACCTTC	CASSRTRDSYGYTF
-	TRBV6-5	-	TRBJ2-7	11	TGTGCCAGCCGGGGGGCTTTCGAGCAGTACTTC	CASRGAFEQYF
TRBD1	TRBV10-3	-	TRBJ1-2	16	TGTGCCACCCGTACCGGGACAGGGTATTCCAACTATGGCTACACCTTC	CATRTGTGYSNYGYTF
-	TRBV6-5	-	TRBJ1-5	13	TGTGCCAGCAGCCCCCAAACAGATCAGCCCCAGCATTTT	CASSPQTDQPQHF
TRBD2	TRBV5-1	once	TRBJ2-5	18	TGCGCCAGCAGCCCGAACCCCAATAGCGGGGGGGCTTGGGAGACCCAGTACTTC	CASSPNPNSGGAWETQYF
TRBD2	TRBV6-6	-	TRBJ2-5	19	TGTGCCAGCAGCCGACCTCCGGGATCTAGCGGGGGACCTCAAGAGACCCAGTACTTC	CASSRPPGSSGGPQETQYF
TRBD1	TRBV5-6	-	TRBJ1-4	14	TGTGCCAGCAGCGTGAGGACAGGGCTAGAAAAACTGTTTTTT	CASSVRTGLEKLFF
-	TRBV11-3	-	TRBJ2-1	15	TGTGCCAGCAGCTTAGGTTCATGGCGGCAGGGAGAGCAGTTCTTC	CASSLGSWRQGEQFF
-	TRBV3-1/TRBV3-2	-	TRBJ1-4	18	TGTGCCAGCAGCCAAGATCCTGTGGGGGGAAGGACTAATGAAAAACTGTTTTTT	CASSQDPVGGRTNEKLFF
-	TRBV7-8	-	TRBJ2-7	14	TGTGCCAGCAGCCTGAATGTTGGGACTTACGAGCAGTACTTC	CASSLNVGTYEQYF
-	TRBV11-3	-	TRBJ1-1	14	TGTGCCAGCAGCTCCTTCACCTCCCCACTAGAAGCTTTCTTT	CASSSFTSPLEAFF
-	TRBV5-4	once	TRBJ2-7	13	TGTGCCAGCAGCTCAGATCGATCCTACGAGCAGTACTTC	CASSSDRSYEQYF
-	TRBV6-6	-	TRBJ2-5	16	TGTGCCAGCAGTGCGATTGGGCTAAAGATCCAAGAGACCCAGTACTTC	CASSAIGLKIQETQYF
TRBD1	TRBV28	-	TRBJ1-2	14	TGTGCCAGCAGTCCCGGACAGGGGCGTTTAGGCTACACCTTC	CASSPGQGRLGYTF
TRBD1	TRBV2	-	TRBJ1-1	15	TGTGCCAGCAGTTACCGGACAGGGGGGGAAACTGAAGCTTTCTTT	CASSYRTGGETEAFF
TRBD1	TRBV3-1/TRBV3-2	-	TRBJ1-1	15	TGTGCCAGCAGCCAAGATCGGGACAGCAACACTGAAGCTTTCTTT	CASSQDRDSNTEAFF
TRBD2	TRBV9	-	TRBJ2-7	15	TGTGCCAGCAGCGTTTCCAGCGGGGGGGTCTACGAGCAGTACTTC	CASSVSSGGVYEQYF
-	TRBV3-1/TRBV3-2	-	TRBJ2-7	14	TGTGCCAGCAGCCAAGATAGCGTCTCCTACGAGCAGTACTTC	CASSQDSVSYEQYF
-	TRBV5-6	-	TRBJ1-2	15	TGTGCCAGCACCCCTCTAGGGCAGGGGAACTATGGCTACACCTTC	CASTPLGQGNYGYTF
-	TRBV6-5	few	TRBJ1-2	14	TGTGCCAGCATGGAGGACAGTGCTAACTATGGCTACACCTTC	CASMEDSANYGYTF
TRBD1	TRBV6-5	-	TRBJ1-2	12	TGTGCCAGCAGTAGACAGGGGAATGGCTACACCTTC	CASSRQGNGYTF
-	TRBV25-1	-	TRBJ2-7	14	TGTGCCAGCAGTGAAGGTGTATTCGGGGACGAGCAGTACTTC	CASSEGVFGDEQYF
-	TRBV9	-	TRBJ2-7	14	TGTGCCAGCAGCGTAGACAGCGGTTCCTACGAGCAGTACTTC	CASSVDSGSYEQYF
-	TRBV5-6	-	TRBJ1-1	17	TGTGCCAGCAGCTTAGGGTTGGCAGGGGCAATGAACACTGAAGCTTTCTTT	CASSLGLAGAMNTEAFF
TRBD2	TRBV19	-	TRBJ2-7	14	TGTGCCAGTAGTATGAGCGGGGGGCCGTACGAGCAGTACTTC	CASSMSGGPYEQYF
TRBD2	TRBV5-1	few	TRBJ2-1	15	TGCGCCAGCAGCCAGGGACTAGCGGGGGAGGATGAGCAGTTCTTC	CASSQGLAGEDEQFF
-	TRBV30	-	TRBJ2-1	16	TGTGCCTGGAGTGTAGTATCGTCGGGGGGCTGGAATGAGCAGTTCTTC	CAWSVVSSGGWNEQFF
-	TRBV19	-	TRBJ2-2	14	TGTGCCAGTAGTATACTCAGGGACACCGGGGAGCTGTTTTTT	CASSILRDTGELFF
-	TRBV7-2	few	TRBJ2-1	9	TGTGACGTGGGGGGTGAGGAGTTCTTC	CDVGGEEFF
-	TRBV5-4	once	TRBJ2-3	14	TGTGCCAGCAGCGGTCGGTCAGGGGAGGATACGCAGTATTTT	CASSGRSGEDTQYF
-	TRBV28	-	TRBJ2-1	17	TGTGCCAGCAGTTTACCCGGGGGGCGCGTGGTTTACAATGAGCAGTTCTTC	CASSLPGGRVVYNEQFF
-	TRBV9	few	TRBJ2-2	16	TGTGCCAGCAGCACAGGACCAGGGGCGGGCACCGGGGAGCTGTTTTTT	CASSTGPGAGTGELFF
-	TRBV7-8	-	TRBJ1-2	17	TGTGCCAGCAGCTTAAACCCCCGGCAGGGGAACGTTCATGGCTACACCTTC	CASSLNPRQGNVHGYTF
TRBD1	TRBV7-2	-	TRBJ2-1	18	TGTGCCAGCAGCCGCGGCGGGACAGGGGAATTGACCTACAATGAGCAGTTCTTC	CASSRGGTGELTYNEQFF
TRBD1	TRBV5-1	once	TRBJ2-3	14	TGCGCCAGCAGCGCCGGACAGGGGAAAGATACGCAGTATTTT	CASSAGQGKDTQYF